The T cell receptor (beta chain) described here comes from a study of response to subunit inactivated influenza vaccine. The CDR3 totals 14 residues. V shed 6 bases and J shed 2 bases, with 13 bases lying between them. The V gene's germline CDR1 is SGHRS and CDR2 YFSETQ. This clonotype showed up many times. TCRdb reprocessed the RT-PCR reads via MiXCR and lists one record per CDR3 protein. The sample carries about 500,000 distinct CDR3 sequences, 16% recorded once. The chain couples TRBV5-1 to TRBJ2-3; perhaps TRBD1 as D (6 bases). The material sequenced was CD4+ T cells sorted from PBMCs, taken roughly 24 months after vaccination. This receptor was obtained from a man between 50 and 69 years old who received an inactivated influenza vaccine. The CDR3 loop reads CASTPGQNTDTQYF. The CDR3 DNA reads as TGCGCCAGCACCCCCGGACAGAACACAGATACGCAGTATTTT.